The 17 T cell receptor beta chains below come from one sample, sequenced in a study of blood T cell repertoires in COVID-19. Clones were sequenced by immunoSEQ multiplex PCR, and TCRdb holds only the in-frame ones, with some missing. In the table there are a few hundred thousand clones, about 88% of which are singletons. The sample consisted of PBMCs or T cells enriched from blood (not recorded which). Receptor source: a middle-aged woman who had recovered from COVID-19.

The chain carries TRBV30 and TRBJ1-5, with TRBD1 identical over 7 bases. The V and J ends lost 3 bases and 10 bases, in that order; junction bases with no gene match: 12. Germline values: CDR1 GTSNPN, CDR2 SVGIG (reference sequence). This CDR3 comprises 14 residues. CDR3 DNA sequence: TGTGCCTGGAGGGGCAGGGGGGCAAGGGGACCCCAGCATTTT. Translation gives CAWRGRGARGPQHF.

The chain combines TRBV11-2 with TRBJ1-5; D gene uncertain. Trimming took 5 bases from V and 5 from J, leaving 13 bases between them. Germline CDR1 reads SGHAT; CDR2 reads FQNNGV. This CDR3 spans 14 amino acids. CDR3 amino acids: CASSPVRVDQPQHF. DNA of the CDR3: TGTGCCAGCAGCCCCGTGCGGGTAGATCAGCCCCAGCATTTT.

The chain recombines TRBV28 with TRBJ1-6; weak D call: TRBD1 (6 bases). Germline CDR1 MDHEN, CDR2 SYDVKM. Trimming took off 7 bases at V and 8 bases at J, with 15 bases between the two ends. The CDR3 is made up of 14 amino acids. For the CDR3, the DNA is TGTGCCAGCACTACACAGGGCGTCCATTCACCCCTCCACTTT. Its translation: CASTTQGVHSPLHF.

This clone was seen a single time. The rearrangement joins TRBV2 to TRBJ2-5; weak D call: TRBD1 (6 bases). The germline V and J ends were trimmed by 4 bases and 5 bases, with 8 bases remaining between them. Germline assignment: CDR1 SNHLY and CDR2 FYNNEI. The CDR3 covers 12 residues. This CDR3 reads CASSGGRETQYF. Here the CDR3 DNA reads TGTGCCAGCAGTGGGGGGCGTGAGACCCAGTACTTC. Full variable domain (missing parts from reference TRBV2 and TRBJ2-5): EPEVTQTPSHQVTQMGQEVILRCVPISNHLYFYWYRQILGQKVEFLVSFYNNEISEKSEIFDDQFSVERPDGSNFTLKIRSTKLEDSAMYFCASSGGRETQYFGPGTRLLVL.

The chain recombines TRBV6-2 or TRBV6-3 with TRBJ2-3; TRBD2 agrees at 13 bases. The germline V gene has CDR1 MNHEY and CDR2 SVGEGT. The junction had 3 bases not matched to a gene; V was cut back by 2 bases and J by 1 base. The CDR3 contains 17 residues. The CDR3 region has the DNA TGTGCCAGCAGTTACGGGACTAGCGGGACGCGCACAGATACGCAGTATTTT. Protein: CASSYGTSGTRTDTQYF.

The CDR3 DNA sequence: TGTGCCAGCAGCTCGCGAACAGGGAATCACGAGCAGTACTTC. Translation: CASSSRTGNHEQYF. This sequence joins TRBV7-9 and TRBJ2-7, with D maybe TRBD1 (6 bases). The V gene's germline CDR1 is SEHNR and CDR2 FQNEAQ (reference sequence). V lost 4 bases and J 5 bases, leaving 15 bases between the germline ends. The CDR3 sequence is 14 residues long. The full variable domain, rest sourced from reference TRBV7-9 and TRBJ2-7, is DTGVSQNPRHKITKRGQNVTFRCDPISEHNRLYWYRQTLGQGPEFLTYFQNEAQLEKSRLLSDRFSAERPKGSFSTLEIQRTEQGDSAMYLCASSSRTGNHEQYFGPGTRLTVT.

The CDR3 sequence: CASSVLSGETQYF. The CDR3 DNA reads TGTGCCAGCAGCGTACTTTCGGGGGAGACCCAGTACTTC. The V and J genes are TRBV6-4 and TRBJ2-5; D perhaps matches TRBD2 (5 bases). Trimming shortened V by 6 bases and J by 5 bases, and 13 bases separated the two germline ends. The length of the CDR3 is 13 residues. CDR1 is MRHNA and CDR2 is SNTAGT in the germline V gene.

V gene TRBV28 combines with J gene TRBJ2-1; the D gene is possibly TRBD2 (7 bases). CDR1 is MDHEN and CDR2 is SYDVKM in the germline V gene. V dropped 1 base and J dropped 7 bases, with 14 bases sitting between them. This CDR3 comprises 15 residues. The CDR3 reads CASSLLGGGINEQFF. The CDR3 DNA reads as TGTGCCAGCAGTTTATTAGGCGGGGGCATAAATGAGCAGTTCTTC.

This sequence joins TRBV9 and TRBJ2-5; 8 bases align to TRBD2. After removal of 4 bases from V and 1 base from J, the junction contained 9 bases not matched to a gene. Germline V lookup: CDR1 SGDLS, CDR2 YYNGEE. This CDR3 is 16 amino acids long. In DNA, the CDR3 is TGTGCCAGCAGCCTCGGGGCGGGGGGCCTCCAAGAGACCCAGTACTTC. Residues: CASSLGAGGLQETQYF.

This clone came up once. This rearrangement joins TRBV18 to TRBJ2-7, with D possibly being TRBD1 (6 bases). Germline CDR1 reads KGHSH; CDR2 reads LQKENI. This CDR3 region has 15 residues. Trimming shortened V by 3 bases and J by 0 bases, and 12 bases separated the two germline ends. The CDR3 loop reads CASSPGHGSSYEQYF. Written as DNA, the CDR3 is TGTGCCAGCTCACCGGGACATGGCAGCTCCTACGAGCAGTACTTC.

This chain uses TRBV5-1 with TRBJ2-7; the match to TRBD1 covers 8 bases. The CDR3 runs 13 residues. CDR1 and CDR2 (germline): SGHRS, YFSETQ. V lost 0 bases and J lost 7; bases outside the gene matches: 3. The CDR3 coding sequence is TGCGCCAGCAGCTTGGGGACAGGGCGAGAGCAGTACTTC. This sequence encodes CASSLGTGREQYF.

V usage is TRBV29-1 and J usage is TRBJ2-5; 10 nucleotides match TRBD1. There are 15 residues in the CDR3. Germline values: CDR1 SQVTM, CDR2 ANQGSEA. The V gene end was trimmed by 4 bases and the J gene end by 4 bases; junction bases not matched to a gene: 9. The CDR3 here is CSVGVAGTGVETQYF. The CDR3 nucleotides are TGCAGCGTTGGGGTAGCCGGGACAGGGGTAGAGACCCAGTACTTC.

The V call is TRBV7-3, the J call TRBJ1-1; TRBD1 aligns across 9 bases. The CDR3 is 16 amino acids. CDR1 SGHTA and CDR2 FQGTGA come from the germline V gene. Trimming at V came to 5 bases and at J to 5 bases, leaving 12 bases not matched to a gene. CDR3 in DNA: TGTGCCAGCAGCCCTGCCCCGGGACAGGGCAGAACTGAAGCTTTCTTT. Amino acid sequence: CASSPAPGQGRTEAFF.

This chain links TRBV7-3 with TRBJ2-7; TRBD1 is a possible D gene (5 bases). Germline values: CDR1 SGHTA, CDR2 FQGTGA. The CDR3 length is 14 residues. Trimming stripped 5 bases from V and 1 base from J, with 12 bases between. CDR3 DNA: TGTGCCAGCAGCCCCGACAGATTTTCCTACGAGCAGTACTTC. As protein: CASSPDRFSYEQYF.

The chain couples TRBV20-1 to TRBJ2-6, with TRBD2 matching 8 bases. Trimming removed 3 bases from V and 0 bases from J; junction bases left unmatched: 10. The CDR3 contains 18 residues. Per the germline V gene, CDR1 is DFQATT and CDR2 is SNEGSKA (reference sequence). The CDR3 DNA sequence: TGCAGTGCTAGTCGCGGACTAGCTTTTAGCTCTGGGGCCAACGTCCTGACTTTC. Protein sequence: CSASRGLAFSSGANVLTF.

The chain has TRBV23-1 and TRBJ2-7, with D possibly matching TRBD1 (6 bases). TRBV23-1 is classed as an ORF, of uncertain function. Trimming cost V 3 bases and J 6 bases, with 21 bases left between them. The length of the CDR3 is 16 residues. CDR3 region: CASSQSDRSGYLEQYF. DNA for the CDR3: TGCGCCAGCAGTCAGTCTGACAGGTCGGGCTATCTCGAGCAGTACTTC.

V gene TRBV2 combines with J gene TRBJ2-2, with a possible D match to TRBD1 (6 bases). Trimming left V 3 bases short and J 6 bases short, with 14 bases between. The CDR3 is made up of 15 amino acids. The germline CDR1 and CDR2 sequences are SNHLY and FYNNEI. The chain's CDR3 is CASSEGASPPGELFF. The CDR3 coding sequence is TGTGCCAGCAGTGAGGGGGCTAGCCCCCCCGGGGAGCTGTTTTTT.